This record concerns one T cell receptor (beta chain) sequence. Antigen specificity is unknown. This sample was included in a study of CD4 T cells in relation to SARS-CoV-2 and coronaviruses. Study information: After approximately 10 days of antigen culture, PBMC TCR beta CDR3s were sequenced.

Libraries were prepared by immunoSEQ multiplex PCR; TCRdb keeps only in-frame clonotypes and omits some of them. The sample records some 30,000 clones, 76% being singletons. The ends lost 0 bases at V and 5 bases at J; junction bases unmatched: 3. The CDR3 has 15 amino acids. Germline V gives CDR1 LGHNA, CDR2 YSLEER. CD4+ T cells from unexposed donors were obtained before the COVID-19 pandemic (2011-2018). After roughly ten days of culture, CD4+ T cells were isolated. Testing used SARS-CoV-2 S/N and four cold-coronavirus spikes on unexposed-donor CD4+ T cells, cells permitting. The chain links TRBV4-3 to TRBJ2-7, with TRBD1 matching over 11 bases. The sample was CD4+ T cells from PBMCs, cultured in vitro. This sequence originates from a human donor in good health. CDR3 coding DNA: TGCGCCAGCAGCCAAGACTGGACAGGGGGCAACGAGCAGTACTTC. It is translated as CASSQDWTGGNEQYF.